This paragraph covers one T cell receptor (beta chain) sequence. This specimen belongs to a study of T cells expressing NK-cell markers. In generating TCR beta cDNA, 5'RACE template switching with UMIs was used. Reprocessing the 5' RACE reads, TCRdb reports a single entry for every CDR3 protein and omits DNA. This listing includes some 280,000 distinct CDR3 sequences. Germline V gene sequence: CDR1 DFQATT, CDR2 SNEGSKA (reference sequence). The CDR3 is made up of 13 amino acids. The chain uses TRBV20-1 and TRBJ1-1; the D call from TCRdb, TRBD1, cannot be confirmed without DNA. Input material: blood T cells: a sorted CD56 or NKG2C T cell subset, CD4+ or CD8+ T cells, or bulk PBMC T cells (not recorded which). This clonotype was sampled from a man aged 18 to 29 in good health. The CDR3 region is CSARNTGSTGAFF.